This T cell receptor (beta chain) was identified during a study of cytotoxic CD8 clonotypes in ibrutinib-treated CLL. As to this clone: Its cognate antigen is unknown.

Study conclusions and caveats: Sampling times (in sustained-remission versus progressing patients) were not the same. On treatment, the uncommon public clonotypes contracted or remained stable.

CDR3 length equals 19 residues. From germline, CDR1 is SNHLY and CDR2 FYNNEI. After removal of 6 bases from V and 2 bases from J, the junction contained 19 bases not matched to a gene. A 1 in 200,000 to 1 in 1 million T cell depth was the sequencing target. Some clones are missing from TCRdb's copy, which holds only in-frame ones; the method was immunoSEQ multiplex PCR. The table has about 17,000 clones, roughly 60% seen once. The sequencing used PBMCs, collected after 12 months of ibrutinib treatment. The V gene is TRBV2, the J gene TRBJ2-7; TRBD2 agrees at 10 bases. This TCR derives from a human donor with chronic lymphocytic leukemia. For the CDR3, the DNA is TGTGCCAGCAGCGCCCGGACGGGGAATTGGAGCGGGAGGGCCTACGAGCAGTACTTC. Translated: CASSARTGNWSGRAYEQYF.